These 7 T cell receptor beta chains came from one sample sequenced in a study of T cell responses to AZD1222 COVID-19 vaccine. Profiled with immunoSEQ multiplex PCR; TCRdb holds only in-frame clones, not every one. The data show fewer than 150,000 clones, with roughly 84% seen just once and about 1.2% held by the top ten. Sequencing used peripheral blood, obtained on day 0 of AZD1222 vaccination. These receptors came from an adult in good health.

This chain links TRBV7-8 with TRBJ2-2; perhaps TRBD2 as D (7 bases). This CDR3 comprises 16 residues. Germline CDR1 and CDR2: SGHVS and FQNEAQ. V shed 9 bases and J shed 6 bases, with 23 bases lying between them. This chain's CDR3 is CASLSRRGARAGELFF. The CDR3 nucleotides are TGTGCCAGTTTGTCAAGACGGGGGGCTAGGGCCGGGGAGCTGTTTTTT.

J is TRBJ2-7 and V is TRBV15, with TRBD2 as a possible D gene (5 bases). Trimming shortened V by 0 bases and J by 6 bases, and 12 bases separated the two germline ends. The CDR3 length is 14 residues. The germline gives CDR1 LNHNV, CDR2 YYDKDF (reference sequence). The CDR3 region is CATSRDGVYSEQYF. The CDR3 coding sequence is TGTGCCACCAGCAGAGACGGGGTTTATAGCGAGCAGTACTTC.

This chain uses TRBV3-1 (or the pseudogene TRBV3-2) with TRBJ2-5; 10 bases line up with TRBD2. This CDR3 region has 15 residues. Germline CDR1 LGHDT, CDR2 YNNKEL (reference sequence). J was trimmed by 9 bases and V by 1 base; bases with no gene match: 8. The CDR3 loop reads CASSQVLAGESAQYF. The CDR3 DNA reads TGTGCCAGCAGCCAAGTGCTAGCGGGGGAGAGTGCCCAGTACTTC.

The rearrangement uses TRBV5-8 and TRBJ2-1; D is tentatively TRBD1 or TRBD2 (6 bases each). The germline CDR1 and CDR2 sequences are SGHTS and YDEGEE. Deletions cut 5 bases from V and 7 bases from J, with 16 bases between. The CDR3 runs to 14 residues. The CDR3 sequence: CASRTSRGGNEQFF. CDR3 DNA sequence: TGTGCCAGCAGAACCTCGAGAGGGGGGAATGAGCAGTTCTTC.

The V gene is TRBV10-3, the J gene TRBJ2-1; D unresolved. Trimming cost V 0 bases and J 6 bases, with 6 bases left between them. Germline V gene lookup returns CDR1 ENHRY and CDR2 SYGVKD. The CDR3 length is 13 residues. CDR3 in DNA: TGTGCCATCAGTGAGTCGGGATCCAATGAGCAGTTCTTC. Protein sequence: CAISESGSNEQFF.

CDR3 in DNA: TGTGCCAGCAGAGACCACCAGGGGGACACCAGTAACTATGGCTACACCTTC. It is translated as CASRDHQGDTSNYGYTF. V gene TRBV2 combines with J gene TRBJ1-2, with 7 bases fitting TRBD1. Germline V lookup: CDR1 SNHLY, CDR2 FYNNEI. The CDR3 is made up of 17 amino acids. V was clipped by 6 bases and J by 1 base; unmatched bases: 14.

The CDR3 DNA is TGTGTATCCTCCGGGACAGGAGACACTGAAGCTTTCTTT. Its protein is CVSSGTGDTEAFF. The chain links TRBV7-9 to TRBJ1-1, with 8 positions matching TRBD1. The V gene's germline CDR1 is SEHNR and CDR2 FQNEAQ (reference sequence). The CDR3 sequence is 13 residues long.